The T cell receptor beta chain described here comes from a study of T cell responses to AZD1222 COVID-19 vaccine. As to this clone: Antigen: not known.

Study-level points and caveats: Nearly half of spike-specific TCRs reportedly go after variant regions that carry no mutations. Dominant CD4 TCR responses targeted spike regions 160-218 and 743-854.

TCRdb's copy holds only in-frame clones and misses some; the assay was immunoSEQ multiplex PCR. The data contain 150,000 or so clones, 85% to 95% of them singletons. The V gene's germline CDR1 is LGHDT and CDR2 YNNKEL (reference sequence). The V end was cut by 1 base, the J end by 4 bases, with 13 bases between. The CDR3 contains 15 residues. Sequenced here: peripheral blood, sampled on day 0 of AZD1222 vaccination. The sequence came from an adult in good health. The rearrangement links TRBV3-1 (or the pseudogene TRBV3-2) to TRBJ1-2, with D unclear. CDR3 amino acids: CASSQGSQVGYGYTF. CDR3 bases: TGTGCCAGCAGCCAAGGATCCCAGGTGGGCTATGGCTACACCTTC.